This T cell receptor (beta chain) was sequenced during a study of T-cell memory formation after mild COVID-19 (dated by TCRdb to 2020 to 2022). Some background on the complete study: Most TCR sequence clusters were specific to one of the two donors. Two young, previously healthy adult volunteers, one female and one male, were included in the cohort. In two donors, T-cell clones that expanded and contracted after mild COVID-19 were tracked by sequencing TCRalpha and TCRbeta repertoires over time.

The germline V gene encodes CDR1 SGHTA and CDR2 FQGNSA. Trimmed from V: 2 bases; trimmed from J: 2 bases; junction bases lacking a gene match: 2. There are 16 amino acids in the CDR3, from cysteine to phenylalanine inclusive. Left in the record is the CDR3 DNA by itself, 48 bases read in frame from the first base. Points the paper makes about the study in general: Some responding clones were detected in pre-infection memory, suggesting pre-existing cross-reactive memory T cells joined the SARS-CoV-2 response. Contracting CD4+ clones were found mainly in CM and EM memory subsets, while CD8+ clones were enriched in EMRA. Only a couple of mild cases were covered in the study, and larger cohorts including severe cases with pre-infection samples were considered necessary. Clones that contracted from day 15 to 85 showed balanced CD4/CD8 phenotypes, whereas a second wave of clones that expanded from day 15 to 37 leaned towards CD4+. SARS-CoV-2 specificity of the second-wave clones peaking on day 37 was not confirmed.

Comments on this clonotype: It lacks a known antigen. Qualities for individual bases were not recorded, and no much larger clone is one base off.

PBMCs were isolated by Ficoll-Paque density gradient centrifugation. Sequencing was carried out with an Illumina NovaSeq 6000. cDNA libraries for TCRalpha and TCRbeta were prepared by 5'RACE using constant-segment primers, with sample barcodes and unique molecular identifiers added. Trizol reagent was used to extract RNA from every sample. The libraries were amplified in two PCR steps, and the second step added a second sample barcode and Illumina TruSeq adapters. Libraries were sequenced on an Illumina NovaSeq with 2 x 150 bp paired-end reads. Per the source publication's procedure: Demultiplexing of reads and collapsing into UMI-guided consensus sequences were performed with migec v1.2.7. Using mixcr v2.1.11, the UMI consensuses were aligned to TRA and TRB V and J templates and assembled into clonotypes. Expanded or contracted clonotypes were those called significant by both edgeR and NoisET, with noise models trained on biological replicates. For edgeR calls, the cutoffs were a false discovery rate-adjusted p below 0.01 and a log2 fold-change threshold of 1. PCA with hierarchical clustering of max-normalized trajectories of the 1000 most abundant clonotypes was used as exploratory dynamics analysis. Each responding clone was given a CD4 or CD8 phenotype based on the CD4+ and CD8+ repertoires, which had been sequenced separately. TCRdb handled the public reads itself, with Q25 trimming in fastp and clone calling in MiXCR, and kept productive beta chains. All rows with the same CDR3 protein become a single entry with the most common DNA and genes. The V and J calls here are based on TCRdb, not the publication. The sample contains 150,000 to 200,000 distinct CDR3 sequences, approximately 16% of them found a single time. Approximately 2.1% of the sample is held by the ten biggest clonotypes.

The sequenced material came from PBMCs or a T cell subset sorted from them (not recorded which). This receptor chain uses TRBV7-2 and TRBJ2-7; TRBD2 fits 14 bases in the junction. This sequence was found in an adult woman who had mild COVID-19 (a few samples of this study predate the infection). The sample titles of this study are shuffled in the database, so cell type and time point are left out; the donor was told from shared clones. The DNA sequence follows: TGTGCCAGCAGCTTAAGACTAGCGGGAGGGACCTACGAGCAGTACTTC. Its product reads: CASSLRLAGGTYEQYF.